The 3 T cell receptor beta chains in this list originate from one sample, sequenced in a study of beta chain features in type 1 diabetes. Findings and limits, study-wide: Researchers report that Type 1 diabetes patients had moderately but significantly shorter TCRB CDR3s across all four CD4+ subsets.

Expressed TCRB transcripts were sequenced after all isolated RNA was converted to cDNA. TCRdb's table, derived via immunoSEQ multiplex PCR, lists solely in-frame clones and lacks some. The sample yields 640,000 or so clones, around 15% seen once. These TCRs are of unknown antigen specificity. Specimen: naive CD4+ T cells from blood. The receptors come from a man aged 18 to 29 with type 1 diabetes.

The chain carries TRBV5-6 and TRBJ2-1; no reliable D call. V lost 4 bases and J 2 bases, leaving 10 bases between the germline ends. CDR3 length: 14 amino acids. Germline-derived CDR1 and CDR2 are SGHDT and YYEEEE. The chain's CDR3 is CASSVRGPYNEQFF. The DNA of the CDR3 is TGTGCCAGCAGCGTAAGAGGCCCCTACAATGAGCAGTTCTTC.

This sequence joins TRBV6-5 and TRBJ2-7; TRBD1 aligns across 7 bases. The CDR3 is 14 amino acids. The J segment lost 2 bases and the V segment lost 4 bases, leaving 5 bases of the junction unmatched. The germline CDR1 and CDR2 sequences are MNHEY and SVGAGI. This CDR3 is CASSSGTVTYEQYF. CDR3 coding DNA: TGTGCCAGCAGTTCCGGGACAGTGACCTACGAGCAGTACTTC.

The chain uses TRBV7-9 and TRBJ2-3; 8 nucleotides align to TRBD1. Germline lookup yields CDR1 SEHNR and CDR2 FQNEAQ (reference sequence). This CDR3 spans 15 amino acids. The V segment lost 2 bases and the J segment 5 bases; nucleotides outside the gene matches: 6. CDR3 amino acids: CASSLQGAREDTQYF. CDR3 nucleotides: TGTGCCAGCAGCTTACAGGGGGCGCGAGAAGATACGCAGTATTTT.